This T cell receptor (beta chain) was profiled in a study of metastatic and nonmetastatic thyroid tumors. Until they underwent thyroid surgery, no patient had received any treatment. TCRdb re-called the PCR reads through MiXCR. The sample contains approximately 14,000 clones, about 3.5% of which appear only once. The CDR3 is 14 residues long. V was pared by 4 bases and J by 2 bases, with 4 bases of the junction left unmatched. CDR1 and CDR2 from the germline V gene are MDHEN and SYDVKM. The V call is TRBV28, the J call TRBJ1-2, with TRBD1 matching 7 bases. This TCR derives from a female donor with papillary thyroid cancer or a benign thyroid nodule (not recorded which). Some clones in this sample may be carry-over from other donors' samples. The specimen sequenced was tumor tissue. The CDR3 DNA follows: TGTGCCAGCAGTTCGGACAGGCTGAACTATGGCTACACCTTC. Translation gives CASSSDRLNYGYTF.